This T cell receptor (beta chain) was sequenced during a study of shared clonotypes between healthy human individuals. Study at large: Researchers assigned three CD4 naive, three CD4 memory, two CD8 naive and one CD8 memory plate to each donor. Study-wide results and caveats: For naive CD4 cells, around 5% of clonotypes were shared across several donors.

Evenly divided among several immunoSEQ plates was the genomic DNA of each subset. The assay was immunoSEQ multiplex PCR, and TCRdb's table has in-frame clones only and misses some. Of 85,000 to 100,000 clones in the sample, around 67% were seen once. Of note for this clone: Its antigen is not identified.

V was trimmed by 5 bases and J by 8 bases, leaving 17 bases between them. CDR1 is SGHRS and CDR2 is YFSETQ in the germline V gene. The CDR3 covers 14 residues. The TCR comes from a man aged 30 to 45 in good health. The V and J genes are TRBV5-1 and TRBJ2-1; D is uncertain. Sample: memory CD8+ T cells sorted from blood. Subset specified: CD45RO+ cells pooled with CCR7-negative TemRA cells. The CDR3 sequence is CASRGSPYQHEQFF. DNA of the CDR3: TGCGCCAGCAGGGGATCCCCTTATCAGCATGAGCAGTTCTTC. Variable domain in full (rest from reference TRBV5-1 and TRBJ2-1): KAGVTQTPRYLIKTRGQQVTLSCSPISGHRSVSWYQQTPGQGLQFLFEYFSETQRNKGNFPGRFSGRQFSNSRSEMNVSTLELGDSALYLCASRGSPYQHEQFFGPGTRLTVL.